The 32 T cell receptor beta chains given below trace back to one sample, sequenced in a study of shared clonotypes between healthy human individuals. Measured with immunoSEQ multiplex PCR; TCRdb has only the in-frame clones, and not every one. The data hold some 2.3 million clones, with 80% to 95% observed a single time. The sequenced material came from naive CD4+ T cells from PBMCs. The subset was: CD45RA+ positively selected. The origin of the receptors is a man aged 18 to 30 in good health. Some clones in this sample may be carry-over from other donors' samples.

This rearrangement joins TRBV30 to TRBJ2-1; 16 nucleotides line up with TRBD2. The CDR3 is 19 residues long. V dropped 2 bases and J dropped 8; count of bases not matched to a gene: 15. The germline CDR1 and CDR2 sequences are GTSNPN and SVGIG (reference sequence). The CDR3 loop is CAWSSKKGLAGGSAYEQFF. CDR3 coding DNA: TGTGCCTGGAGTAGCAAAAAGGGACTAGCGGGAGGGTCTGCGTATGAGCAGTTCTTC.

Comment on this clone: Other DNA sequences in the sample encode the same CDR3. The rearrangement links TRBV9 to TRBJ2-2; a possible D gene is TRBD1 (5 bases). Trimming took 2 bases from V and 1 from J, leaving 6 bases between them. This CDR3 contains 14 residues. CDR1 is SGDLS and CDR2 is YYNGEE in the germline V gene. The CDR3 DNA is TGTGCCAGCAGCGTGCAGGGGAACACCGGGGAGCTGTTTTTT. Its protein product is CASSVQGNTGELFF.

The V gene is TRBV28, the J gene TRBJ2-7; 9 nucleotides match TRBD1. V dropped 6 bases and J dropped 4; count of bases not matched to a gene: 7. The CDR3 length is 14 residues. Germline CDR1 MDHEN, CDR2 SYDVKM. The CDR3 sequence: CASRQRQGVYEQYF. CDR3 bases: TGTGCCAGCAGACAGAGACAGGGGGTGTACGAGCAGTACTTC.

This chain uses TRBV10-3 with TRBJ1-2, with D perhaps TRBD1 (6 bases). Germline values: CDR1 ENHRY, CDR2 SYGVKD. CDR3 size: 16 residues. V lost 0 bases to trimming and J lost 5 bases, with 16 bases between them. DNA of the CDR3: TGTGCCATCAGTGAGTCTCTAGGCGGGGGCAAGTATGGCTACACCTTC. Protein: CAISESLGGGKYGYTF.

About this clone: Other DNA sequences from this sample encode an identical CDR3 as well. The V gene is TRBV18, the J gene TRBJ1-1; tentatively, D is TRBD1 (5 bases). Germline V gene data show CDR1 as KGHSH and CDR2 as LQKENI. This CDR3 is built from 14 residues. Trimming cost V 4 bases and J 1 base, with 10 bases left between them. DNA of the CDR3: TGTGCCAGCTCACTAAGTGGGGGGAACACTGAAGCTTTCTTT. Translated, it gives CASSLSGGNTEAFF.

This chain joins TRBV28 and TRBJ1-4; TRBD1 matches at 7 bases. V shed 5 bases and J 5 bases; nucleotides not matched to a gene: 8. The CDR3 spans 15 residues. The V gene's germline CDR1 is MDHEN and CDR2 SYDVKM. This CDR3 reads CASSPGGQANEKLFF. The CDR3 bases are TGTGCCAGCAGTCCGGGAGGACAGGCAAATGAAAAACTGTTTTTT.

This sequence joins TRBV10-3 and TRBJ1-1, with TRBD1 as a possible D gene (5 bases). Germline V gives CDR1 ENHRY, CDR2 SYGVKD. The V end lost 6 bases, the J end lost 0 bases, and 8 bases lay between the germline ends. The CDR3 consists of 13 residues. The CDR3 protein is CAIRMTVNTEAFF. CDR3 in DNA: TGTGCCATCAGGATGACAGTGAACACTGAAGCTTTCTTT.

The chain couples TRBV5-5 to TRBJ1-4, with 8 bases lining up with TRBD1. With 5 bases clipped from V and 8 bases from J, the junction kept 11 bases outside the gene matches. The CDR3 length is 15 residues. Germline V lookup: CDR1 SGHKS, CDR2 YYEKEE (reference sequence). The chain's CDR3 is CASRADRGRTEKLFF. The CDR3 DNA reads TGTGCCAGCAGAGCTGACAGGGGCAGGACCGAAAAACTGTTTTTT.

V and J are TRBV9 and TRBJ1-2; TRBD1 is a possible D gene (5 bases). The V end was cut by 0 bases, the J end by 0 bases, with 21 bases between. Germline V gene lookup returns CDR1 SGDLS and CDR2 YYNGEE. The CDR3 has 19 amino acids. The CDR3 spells CASSVESLTRGPTNYGYTF. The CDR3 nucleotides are TGTGCCAGCAGCGTAGAAAGCTTAACAAGGGGCCCTACTAACTATGGCTACACCTTC.

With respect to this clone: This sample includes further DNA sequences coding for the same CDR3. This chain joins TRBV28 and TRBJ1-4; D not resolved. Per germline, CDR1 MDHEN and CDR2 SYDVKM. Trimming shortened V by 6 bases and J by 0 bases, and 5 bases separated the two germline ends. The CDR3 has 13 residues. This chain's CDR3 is CASSLATNEKLFF. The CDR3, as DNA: TGTGCCAGCAGCCTTGCAACTAATGAAAAACTGTTTTTT.

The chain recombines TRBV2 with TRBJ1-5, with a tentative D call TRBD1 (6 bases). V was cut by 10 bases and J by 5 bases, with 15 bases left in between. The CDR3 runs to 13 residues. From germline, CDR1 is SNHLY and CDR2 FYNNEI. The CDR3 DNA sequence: TGTGCCACCTCGGGGGAGGGGGATCAGCCCCAGCATTTT. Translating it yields CATSGEGDQPQHF.

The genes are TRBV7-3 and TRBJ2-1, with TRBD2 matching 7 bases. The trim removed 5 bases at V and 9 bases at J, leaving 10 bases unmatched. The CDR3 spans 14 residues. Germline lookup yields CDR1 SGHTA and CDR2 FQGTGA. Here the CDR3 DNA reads TGTGCCAGCAGCGAGTTTCAGACTAGCAGTGAGCAGTTCTTC. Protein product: CASSEFQTSSEQFF.

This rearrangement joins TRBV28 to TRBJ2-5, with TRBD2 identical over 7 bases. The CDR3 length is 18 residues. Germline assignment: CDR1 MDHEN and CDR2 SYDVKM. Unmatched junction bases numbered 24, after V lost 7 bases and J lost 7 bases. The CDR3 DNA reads TGTGCCAGCACCTCAGGTGGGGAGGGAGGGTCCTTTGCGGGGACCCAGTACTTC. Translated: CASTSGGEGGSFAGTQYF.

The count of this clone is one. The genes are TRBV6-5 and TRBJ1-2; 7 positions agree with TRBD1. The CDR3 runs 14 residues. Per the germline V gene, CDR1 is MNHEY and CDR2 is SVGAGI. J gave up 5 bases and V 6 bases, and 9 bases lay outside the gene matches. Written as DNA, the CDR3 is TGTGCCAGCAGCATGGGGACAGCACCGTATGGCTACACCTTC. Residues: CASSMGTAPYGYTF.

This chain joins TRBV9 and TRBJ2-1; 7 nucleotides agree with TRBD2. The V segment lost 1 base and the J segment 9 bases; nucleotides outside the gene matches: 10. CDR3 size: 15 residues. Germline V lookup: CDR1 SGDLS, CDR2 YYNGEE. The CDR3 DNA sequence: TGTGCCAGCAGCGTAATACGCGGGAGAACAAGTGAGCAGTTCTTC. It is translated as CASSVIRGRTSEQFF.

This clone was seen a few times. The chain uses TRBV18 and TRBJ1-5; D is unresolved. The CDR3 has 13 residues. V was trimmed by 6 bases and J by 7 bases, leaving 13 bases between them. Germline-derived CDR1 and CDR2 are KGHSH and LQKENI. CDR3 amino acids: CASSQYSTQPQHF. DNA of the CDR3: TGTGCCAGCTCCCAATACTCAACCCAGCCCCAGCATTTT.

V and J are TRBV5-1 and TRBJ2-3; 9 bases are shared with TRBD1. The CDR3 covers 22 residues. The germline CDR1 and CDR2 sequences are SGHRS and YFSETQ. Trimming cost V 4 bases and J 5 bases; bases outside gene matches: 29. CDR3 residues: CASSKRPSSGTGMQEGGDTQYF. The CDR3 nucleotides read TGCGCCAGCAGCAAGCGACCTTCCTCCGGGACAGGGATGCAGGAGGGGGGAGATACGCAGTATTTT. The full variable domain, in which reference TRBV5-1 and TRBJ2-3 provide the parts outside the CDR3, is KAGVTQTPRYLIKTRGQQVTLSCSPISGHRSVSWYQQTPGQGLQFLFEYFSETQRNKGNFPGRFSGRQFSNSRSEMNVSTLELGDSALYLCASSKRPSSGTGMQEGGDTQYFGPGTRLTVL.

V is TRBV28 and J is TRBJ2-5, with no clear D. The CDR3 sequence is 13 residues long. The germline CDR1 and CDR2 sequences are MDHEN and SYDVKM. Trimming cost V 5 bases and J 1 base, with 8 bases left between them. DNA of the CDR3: TGTGCCAGCAGTACGGTCCCCCAAGAGACCCAGTACTTC. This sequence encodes CASSTVPQETQYF. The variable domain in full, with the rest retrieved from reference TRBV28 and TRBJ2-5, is DVKVTQSSRYLVKRTGEKVFLECVQDMDHENMFWYRQDPGLGLRLIYFSYDVKMKEKGDIPEGYSVSREKKERFSLILESASTNQTSMYLCASSTVPQETQYFGPGTRLLVL.

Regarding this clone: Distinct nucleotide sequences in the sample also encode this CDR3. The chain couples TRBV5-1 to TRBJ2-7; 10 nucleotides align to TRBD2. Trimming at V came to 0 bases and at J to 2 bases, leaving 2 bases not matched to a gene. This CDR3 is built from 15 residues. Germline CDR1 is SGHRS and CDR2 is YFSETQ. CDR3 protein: CASSLATSGTYEQYF. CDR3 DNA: TGCGCCAGCAGCTTGGCCACTAGCGGGACCTACGAGCAGTACTTC.

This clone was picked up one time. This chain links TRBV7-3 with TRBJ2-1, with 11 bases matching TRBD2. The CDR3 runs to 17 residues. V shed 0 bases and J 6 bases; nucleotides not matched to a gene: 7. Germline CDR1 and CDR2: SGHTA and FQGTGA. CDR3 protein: CASSLTIAGGPFNEQFF. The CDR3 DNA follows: TGTGCCAGCAGCTTAACGATAGCGGGAGGGCCTTTCAATGAGCAGTTCTTC.

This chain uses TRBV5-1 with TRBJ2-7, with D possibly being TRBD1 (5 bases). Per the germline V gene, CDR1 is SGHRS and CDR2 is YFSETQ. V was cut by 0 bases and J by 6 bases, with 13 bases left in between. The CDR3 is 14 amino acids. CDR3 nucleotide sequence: TGCGCCAGCAGCTTGGAGGGGATTTCCGGCGAGCAGTACTTC. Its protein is CASSLEGISGEQYF.

DNA for the CDR3: TGTGCCAGCAGCTTACGGGGCTTGGGAAACACTGAAGCTTTCTTT. It encodes CASSLRGLGNTEAFF. The chain employs TRBV7-6 and TRBJ1-1; D might be TRBD1 (5 bases). Trimming cost V 2 bases and J 2 bases, with 12 bases left between them. The CDR3 has 15 amino acids. Germline V gives CDR1 SGHVS, CDR2 FNYEAQ.

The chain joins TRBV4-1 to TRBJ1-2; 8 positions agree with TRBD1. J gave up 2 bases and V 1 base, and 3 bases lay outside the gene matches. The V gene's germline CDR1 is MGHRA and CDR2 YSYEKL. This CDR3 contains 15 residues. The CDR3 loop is CASSQGTGINYGYTF. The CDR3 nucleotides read TGCGCCAGCAGCCAAGGGACAGGGATAAACTATGGCTACACCTTC.

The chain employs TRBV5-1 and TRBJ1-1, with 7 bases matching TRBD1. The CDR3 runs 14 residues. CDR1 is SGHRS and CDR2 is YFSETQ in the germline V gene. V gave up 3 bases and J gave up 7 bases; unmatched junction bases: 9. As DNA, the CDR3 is TGCGCCAGCAGCTACGGACAGGCCGGGGATGAAGCTTTCTTT. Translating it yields CASSYGQAGDEAFF. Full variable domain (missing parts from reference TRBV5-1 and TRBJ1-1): KAGVTQTPRYLIKTRGQQVTLSCSPISGHRSVSWYQQTPGQGLQFLFEYFSETQRNKGNFPGRFSGRQFSNSRSEMNVSTLELGDSALYLCASSYGQAGDEAFFGQGTRLTVV.

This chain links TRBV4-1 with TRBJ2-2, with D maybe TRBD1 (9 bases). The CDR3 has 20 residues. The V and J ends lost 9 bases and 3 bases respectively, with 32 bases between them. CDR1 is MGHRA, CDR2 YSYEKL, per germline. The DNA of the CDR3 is TGCGCCAGATTTCCCCTTAGCGGGACAGGGAGTATGGGTGACACCGGGGAGCTGTTTTTT. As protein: CARFPLSGTGSMGDTGELFF.

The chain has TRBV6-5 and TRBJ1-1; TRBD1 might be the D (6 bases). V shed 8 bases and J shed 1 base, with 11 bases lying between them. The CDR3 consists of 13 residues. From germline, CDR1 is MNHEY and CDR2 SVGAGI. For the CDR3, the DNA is TGTGCCAGCCGAGAGGACAGGAACACTGAAGCTTTCTTT. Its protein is CASREDRNTEAFF.

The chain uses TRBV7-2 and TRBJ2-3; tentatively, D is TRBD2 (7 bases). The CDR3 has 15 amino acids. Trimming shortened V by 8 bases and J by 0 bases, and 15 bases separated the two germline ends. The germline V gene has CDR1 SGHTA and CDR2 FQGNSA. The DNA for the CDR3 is TGTGCCAGCCTCAGGGGAGGGACCAGCACAGATACGCAGTATTTT. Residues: CASLRGGTSTDTQYF.

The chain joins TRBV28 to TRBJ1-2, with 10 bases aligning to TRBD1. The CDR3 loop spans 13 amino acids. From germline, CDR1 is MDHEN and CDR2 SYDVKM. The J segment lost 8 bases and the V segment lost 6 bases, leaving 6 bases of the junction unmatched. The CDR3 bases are TGTGCCAGCAGGACAGGGGGCGTTCTCGGCTACACCTTC. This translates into CASRTGGVLGYTF.

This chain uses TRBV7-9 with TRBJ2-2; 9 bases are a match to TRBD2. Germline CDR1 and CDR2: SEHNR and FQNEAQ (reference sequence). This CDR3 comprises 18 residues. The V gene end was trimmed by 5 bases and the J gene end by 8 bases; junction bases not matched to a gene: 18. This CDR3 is CASSPRAASGAADGELFF. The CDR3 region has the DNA TGTGCCAGCAGCCCAAGGGCTGCTAGCGGGGCCGCCGATGGGGAGCTGTTTTTT.

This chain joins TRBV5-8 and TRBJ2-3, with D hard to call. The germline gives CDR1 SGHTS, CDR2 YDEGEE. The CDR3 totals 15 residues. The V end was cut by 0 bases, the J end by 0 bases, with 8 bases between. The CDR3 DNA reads TGTGCCAGCAGCTTGGCATTTATGAGCACAGATACGCAGTATTTT. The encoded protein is CASSLAFMSTDTQYF.

This CDR3 reads CASSLNRGTNYGYTF. The CDR3 DNA reads as TGTGCCAGCAGCCTTAATAGGGGTACCAACTATGGCTACACCTTC. The rearrangement links TRBV7-8 to TRBJ1-2; D is perhaps TRBD1 (5 bases). This CDR3 spans 15 amino acids. V lost 5 bases to trimming and J lost 2 bases, with 15 bases between them. Germline assignment: CDR1 SGHVS and CDR2 FQNEAQ. The complete variable domain, with remaining parts taken from reference TRBV7-8 and TRBJ1-2, reads GAGVSQSPRYKVAKRGQDVALRCDPISGHVSLFWYQQALGQGPEFLTYFQNEAQLDKSGLPSDRFFAERPEGSVSTLKIQRTQQEDSAVYLCASSLNRGTNYGYTFGSGTRLTVV.

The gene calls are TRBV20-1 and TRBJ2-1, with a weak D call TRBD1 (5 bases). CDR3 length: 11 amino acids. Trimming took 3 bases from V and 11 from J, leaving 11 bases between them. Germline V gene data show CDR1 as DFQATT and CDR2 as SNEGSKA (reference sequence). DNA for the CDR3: TGCAGTGCTAGTCAGGGTTTACAGCAGTTCTTC. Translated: CSASQGLQQFF.